The clone carrying this T cell receptor (beta chain) was detected only once. How the authors handled the data: Amplified reference gene primers provided the basis for estimating nucleated cell counts. Profiled with immunoSEQ multiplex PCR; TCRdb holds only in-frame clones, not every one. That table supplies the V and J calls and clone size; D and trimming were determined from the DNA. The sample lists around 100,000 clones, roughly nine tenths occurring once. The sample originates from a study of blood T cell repertoires in COVID-19. Study context: Acute-phase and convalescent COVID-19 samples originated in the United States, Italy and Spain. Sample material is recorded as cDNA or gDNA derived from T cells, B-cell-depleted T cells, or PBMCs.

The V end was cut by 1 base, the J end by 2 bases, with 14 bases between. This CDR3 is 17 amino acids long. The V gene's germline CDR1 is KGHSH and CDR2 LQKENI. The sequencing sample was made of peripheral blood. The V gene is TRBV18, the J gene TRBJ2-2; possibly TRBD1 for D (6 bases). This sequence was found in a human donor in a cohort sampled during active COVID-19. The CDR3 protein is CASSPRVQGSNTGELFF. DNA of the CDR3: TGTGCCAGCTCACCACGGGTACAGGGCAGTAACACCGGGGAGCTGTTTTTT.